The 25 T cell receptor beta chains reported below all come from one sample, sequenced in a study of blood T cell repertoires in COVID-19. Assay: immunoSEQ multiplex PCR; the TCRdb copy retains only in-frame clones and omits some. The sample has over 150,000 clones, around 83% seen once. The sample comprised peripheral blood. The receptors were sampled from a woman aged 55-69 years with COVID-19, enrolled during active disease.

This chain uses TRBV5-4 with TRBJ1-4, with no clear D. Deletions cut 1 base from V and 0 bases from J, with 10 bases between. Germline lookup yields CDR1 SGHNT and CDR2 YYREEE (reference sequence). The CDR3 is made up of 16 amino acids. The CDR3, as DNA: TGTGCCAGCAGCTTGCCCGGTCCGGCAACTAATGAAAAACTGTTTTTT. It codes for CASSLPGPATNEKLFF. The variable domain in full, completed from reference TRBV5-4 and TRBJ1-4, reads ETGVTQSPTHLIKTRGQQVTLRCSSQSGHNTVSWYQQALGQGPQFIFQYYREEENGRGNFPPRFSGLQFPNYSSELNVNALELDDSALYLCASSLPGPATNEKLFFGSGTQLSVL.

This chain uses TRBV30 with TRBJ1-2; tentatively, D is TRBD1 (5 bases). The CDR3 sequence is 16 residues long. The V gene lost 3 bases and the J gene lost 0 bases, with 17 bases spanning the gap. Germline V gene data show CDR1 as GTSNPN and CDR2 as SVGIG (reference sequence). Here the CDR3 DNA reads TGTGCCTGGAGGTTGACAGTCCCCTTAGCTAACTATGGCTACACCTTC. The encoded protein is CAWRLTVPLANYGYTF.

The CDR3 region is CSVRQGERNTEAFF. DNA of the CDR3: TGCAGCGTACGACAGGGGGAAAGGAACACTGAAGCTTTCTTT. The chain has TRBV29-1 and TRBJ1-1, with 9 bases aligning to TRBD1. V was clipped by 6 bases and J by 1 base; unmatched bases: 6. The CDR3 sequence is 14 residues long. Germline CDR1 reads SQVTM; CDR2 reads ANQGSEA.

This clone was seen just once. DNA for the CDR3: TGTGCCAGCAGCTTAGGGAACAGGGGTCAGCCCCAGCATTTT. Amino acid sequence: CASSLGNRGQPQHF. The chain joins TRBV7-9 to TRBJ1-5, with 7 bases lining up with TRBD1. CDR1 is SEHNR, CDR2 FQNEAQ, per germline (reference sequence). The length of the CDR3 is 14 residues. The trim removed 1 base at V and 6 bases at J, leaving 3 bases unmatched.

The chain has TRBV18 and TRBJ2-1, with 7 bases fitting TRBD1. This CDR3 spans 14 amino acids. Germline trimming cut 0 bases from V and 8 bases from J; bases unmatched to any gene: 4. Germline-derived CDR1 and CDR2 are KGHSH and LQKENI. CDR3 coding DNA: TGTGCCAGCTCACCACCAGGACAGGTCTATGAGCAGTTCTTC. Residues: CASSPPGQVYEQFF. The entire variable domain, with the rest obtained from reference TRBV18 and TRBJ2-1, is as follows: NAGVMQNPRHLVRRRGQEARLRCSPMKGHSHVYWYRQLPEEGLKFMVYLQKENIIDESGMPKERFSAEFPKEGPSILRIQQVVRGDSAAYFCASSPPGQVYEQFFGPGTRLTVL.

This clone was observed a single time. This chain connects TRBV6-6 to TRBJ1-1; TRBD1 agrees at 7 bases. The CDR3 contains 16 residues. Germline assignment: CDR1 MNHNY and CDR2 SVGAGI (reference sequence). The junction had 8 bases not matched to a gene; V was cut back by 2 bases and J by 2 bases. CDR3 region: CASSYMFGTANTEAFF. The CDR3 DNA reads as TGTGCCAGCAGTTACATGTTCGGGACAGCTAACACTGAAGCTTTCTTT.

This clone occurred once. The rearrangement uses TRBV19 and TRBJ1-5; 9 bases are a match to TRBD1. CDR3 length equals 14 residues. The V and J ends lost 7 bases and 6 bases, in that order; junction bases with no gene match: 7. Germline CDR1 LNHDA, CDR2 SQIVND (reference sequence). CDR3 sequence (DNA): TGTGCCAGTAAGAAGGGACAGGGCCCTCAGCCCCAGCATTTT. Translating gives CASKKGQGPQPQHF.

The V call is TRBV6-2 or TRBV6-3, the J call TRBJ1-1; TRBD1 aligns across 9 bases. This CDR3 has 19 residues. Germline V lookup: CDR1 MNHEY, CDR2 SVGEGT. Germline trimming cut 0 bases from V and 1 base from J; bases unmatched to any gene: 12. CDR3 sequence reads: CASSYSILKQGATNTEAFF. The CDR3 DNA follows: TGTGCCAGCAGTTACTCGATACTGAAACAGGGGGCGACGAACACTGAAGCTTTCTTT.

This clone was counted a few times. The chain is built from TRBV3-1 (or the pseudogene TRBV3-2) and TRBJ2-3; 14 bases agree with TRBD2. The germline V gene encodes CDR1 LGHDT and CDR2 YNNKEL (reference sequence). Trimming cost V 0 bases and J 5 bases; bases outside gene matches: 4. CDR3 length: 17 amino acids. The CDR3: CASSQERLAGGLDTQYF. DNA for the CDR3: TGTGCCAGCAGCCAAGAGAGACTAGCGGGGGGGCTAGATACGCAGTATTTT.

V and J are TRBV14 and TRBJ2-2, with 9 bases identical to TRBD1. With 1 base clipped from V and 1 base from J, the junction kept 4 bases outside the gene matches. The CDR3 has 17 residues. Germline CDR1 and CDR2: SGHDN and FVKESK. The CDR3 region is CASSQVGTGRNTGELFF. The CDR3 DNA reads TGTGCCAGCAGCCAAGTGGGGACAGGGCGGAACACCGGGGAGCTGTTTTTT.

This clone occurred once. This chain connects TRBV6-5 to TRBJ2-3; tentative D call: TRBD2 (7 bases). CDR3 length equals 15 residues. Trimming shortened V by 4 bases and J by 3 bases, and 14 bases separated the two germline ends. Germline CDR1 reads MNHEY; CDR2 reads SVGAGI. CDR3 in DNA: TGTGCCAGCAGTTTGGGCGGGGGCCGGACAGATACGCAGTATTTT. Amino acids: CASSLGGGRTDTQYF.

The chain combines TRBV30 with TRBJ1-2, with 7 bases matching TRBD1. V gave up 5 bases and J gave up 6 bases; unmatched junction bases: 9. The CDR3 sequence is 13 residues long. Germline CDR1 and CDR2: GTSNPN and SVGIG (reference sequence). The CDR3 bases are TGTGCCTGGGCCATACAGGGGCTGGATGGCTACACCTTC. The encoded protein is CAWAIQGLDGYTF.

CDR3 sequence (DNA): TGTGCCAGTAGTATCCGTGCCGGGACAGGGAATGAAAAACTGTTTTTT. Its translation: CASSIRAGTGNEKLFF. The chain is built from TRBV19 and TRBJ1-4, with 9 bases that match TRBD1. The V and J ends lost 3 bases and 5 bases, in that order; junction bases with no gene match: 7. The germline V gene has CDR1 LNHDA and CDR2 SQIVND (reference sequence). The CDR3 consists of 16 residues.

The chain has TRBV11-3 and TRBJ2-2; TRBD2 aligns across 8 bases. Germline loops: CDR1 SGHNT, CDR2 YENEEA. With 0 bases clipped from V and 2 bases from J, the junction kept 5 bases outside the gene matches. The CDR3 is 17 amino acids. The CDR3 nucleotides are TGTGCCAGCAGCTTAGAAAGGGCGGGAGGAAACACCGGGGAGCTGTTTTTT. Its translation is CASSLERAGGNTGELFF.

The chain is built from TRBV12-5 and TRBJ2-7; 10 nucleotides line up with TRBD2. V was pared by 3 bases and J by 4 bases, with 3 bases of the junction left unmatched. Germline CDR1 LGHNT, CDR2 FRNRAP. The CDR3 is 14 residues long. CDR3 DNA sequence: TGTGCTAGTGGTTTTAGCGGGAGGCTGTACGAGCAGTACTTC. It specifies CASGFSGRLYEQYF.

The chain links TRBV19 to TRBJ2-3; TRBD2 agrees at 13 bases. Germline CDR1 and CDR2: LNHDA and SQIVND (reference sequence). This CDR3 spans 18 amino acids. V shed 4 bases, J shed 1 base, and the junction held 8 bases outside the gene matches. The CDR3 DNA reads as TGTGCCAGTAGTAGGAGACTAGCGGGAGGCCACGGCACAGATACGCAGTATTTT. It translates to CASSRRLAGGHGTDTQYF.

This clone has more than one count but fewer than ten. The V gene is TRBV6-1, the J gene TRBJ1-1, with 9 bases that match TRBD1. V was pared by 2 bases and J by 12 bases, with 10 bases of the junction left unmatched. The CDR3 runs to 14 residues. Germline loops: CDR1 MNHNS, CDR2 SASEGT. The CDR3, as DNA: TGTGCCAGCAGTGAAACACAGGGGGCGATGGAAACTTTCTTT. It yields the protein CASSETQGAMETFF.

This clone was seen only once. The rearrangement joins TRBV7-2 to TRBJ1-2; possible D gene TRBD1, 6 bases. The CDR3 runs 14 residues. CDR1 SGHTA and CDR2 FQGNSA come from the germline V gene. V lost 5 bases and J lost 8, with 18 bases in between. CDR3 coding DNA: TGTGCCAGCAGCAGACCCGGGGGGCTCAGCGGCTACACCTTC. It encodes CASSRPGGLSGYTF.

The genes are TRBV11-3 and TRBJ1-3; no clear D gene. CDR1 is SGHNT and CDR2 is YENEEA in the germline V gene. Trimming stripped 1 base from V and 2 bases from J, with 6 bases between. CDR3 length: 14 amino acids. CDR3 region: CASSLGGPGNTIYF. In DNA, the CDR3 is TGTGCCAGCAGCTTAGGAGGGCCTGGAAACACCATATATTTT.

The chain carries TRBV7-8 and TRBJ1-3; weak D call: TRBD1 (5 bases). Germline V gene data show CDR1 as SGHVS and CDR2 as FQNEAQ. Trimming pared 1 base from V and 0 bases from J, leaving 10 bases between. The CDR3 loop spans 16 amino acids. This CDR3 reads CASSLGQISSGNTIYF. DNA of the CDR3: TGTGCCAGCAGCTTAGGACAGATTAGCTCTGGAAACACCATATATTTT.

This sequence joins TRBV4-2 and TRBJ2-7; 7 nucleotides agree with TRBD1. The CDR3 consists of 15 residues. Germline CDR1 reads LGHNA; CDR2 reads YNFKEQ. V was clipped by 0 bases and J by 7 bases; unmatched bases: 9. The CDR3 loop is CASSQDLTGVREQYF. The CDR3 DNA is TGTGCCAGCAGCCAAGATCTTACAGGGGTTAGGGAGCAGTACTTC.

The table lists this clone with a count of one. The chain carries TRBV24-1 and TRBJ2-1; weak D call: TRBD2 (5 bases). The V gene lost 4 bases and the J gene lost 1 base, with 10 bases spanning the gap. Germline CDR1 reads KGHDR; CDR2 reads SFDVKD. The CDR3 length is 15 residues. CDR3 coding DNA: TGTGCCACCAGTGACCCCTCGGGATCCTACAATGAGCAGTTCTTC. Its protein product is CATSDPSGSYNEQFF.

This chain joins TRBV18 and TRBJ2-2; D uncertain. There are 13 residues in the CDR3. CDR1 KGHSH and CDR2 LQKENI come from the germline V gene. The germline V and J ends were trimmed by 5 bases and 6 bases, with 10 bases remaining between them. DNA of the CDR3: TGTGCCAGCTCAGGTACAAGCGCCGGGGAGCTGTTTTTT. Translating gives CASSGTSAGELFF.

The chain combines TRBV7-3 with TRBJ1-6, with TRBD1 identical over 10 bases. J lost 7 bases, V lost 5 bases, and 5 bases had no gene match. The CDR3 spans 15 residues. CDR1 is SGHTA and CDR2 is FQGTGA in the germline V gene. Written as DNA, the CDR3 is TGTGCCAGCAGCCGCGGGACAGGGGAGAATTCACCCCTCCACTTT. It translates to CASSRGTGENSPLHF. Full variable domain (rest looked up from reference TRBV7-3 and TRBJ1-6): GAGVSQTPSNKVTEKGKYVELRCDPISGHTALYWYRQSLGQGPEFLIYFQGTGAADDSGLPNDRFFAVRPEGSVSTLKIQRTERGDSAVYLCASSRGTGENSPLHFGNGTRLTVT.

V usage is TRBV11-2 and J usage is TRBJ2-5; no clear D. V was clipped by 2 bases and J by 5 bases, with 15 bases between them. This CDR3 is 15 amino acids long. CDR1 and CDR2 from the germline V gene are SGHAT and FQNNGV. The CDR3 loop reads CASSLLRRTGETQYF. CDR3 in DNA: TGTGCCAGCAGCTTATTGCGGAGAACCGGGGAGACCCAGTACTTC.